The sequence of this T cell receptor beta chain was determined in a study of OX40 agonist ivuxolimab in advanced cancers. For the study at large: Ivuxolimab doses were 0.01, 0.1, 0.3, 1.5, 3 or 10 mg/kg every 2 weeks. Study results and caveats: Circulating CD4+ and CD8+ T cells showed clonal expansion by week 6 at 0.1 to 3.0 mg/kg. There were, on average, more expanded clones in CD8+ T cells than in CD4+.

This CDR3 contains 14 residues. V dropped 5 bases and J dropped 5; count of bases not matched to a gene: 6. CDR1 and CDR2 from the germline V gene are SEHNR and FQNEAQ (reference sequence). Peripheral blood came from all dose cohorts at three timepoints. To note about this clone: What it binds is unknown.

The assay was immunoSEQ multiplex PCR, and TCRdb's table has in-frame clones only and misses some. Of around 80,000 clones in the sample, approximately 88% were seen once. V usage is TRBV7-9 and J usage is TRBJ2-3, with TRBD2 identical over 8 bases. The starting material was CD4+ or CD8+ T cells sorted from blood, obtained in a trial of the OX40 agonist ivuxolimab. This receptor was obtained from an adult with an advanced solid tumor such as melanoma, head and neck, liver or kidney cancer. In DNA form, the CDR3 reads TGTGCCAGCAGCCGTAGCGGGGATAGAGATACGCAGTATTTT. Residues: CASSRSGDRDTQYF.